Each of the 32 T cell receptor beta chains below was sequenced from the same sample in a study of T cell clones after liver transplantation. TCRdb keeps only in-frame clones here, not all; method: immunoSEQ multiplex PCR. Here the sample spans tens of thousands of clones, about 84% being singletons. Specimen: CD4+ T cells from blood, collected approximately 45 months after liver transplant. The receptors were sampled from a human patient who received a liver transplant. A subset of T cells may come from the graft donor.

This clone has a handful of counts. The chain joins TRBV2 to TRBJ2-2, with a tentative D call TRBD2 (5 bases). CDR1 is SNHLY, CDR2 FYNNEI, per germline. CDR3 length: 14 residues. Trimming shortened V by 6 bases and J by 7 bases, and 15 bases separated the two germline ends. The CDR3, as DNA: TGTGCCAGCAGGGAGGACTGGGGTAGCGGGGAGCTGTTTTTT. Translation gives CASREDWGSGELFF.

The chain employs TRBV7-8 and TRBJ1-4, with 7 bases identical to TRBD1. Per the germline V gene, CDR1 is SGHVS and CDR2 is FQNEAQ. CDR3 size: 18 residues. V lost 2 bases to trimming and J lost 8 bases; unmatched junction nucleotides: 17. CDR3 sequence (DNA): TGTGCCAGCAGCTTAAGGTCAGGGGGGCCTAGTTTAAGCGAAAAACTGTTTTTT. Translation: CASSLRSGGPSLSEKLFF.

CDR3 nucleotides: TGTGCCAGCAGTTTTTGGGCCGTGGGCACCGGGGAGCTGTTTTTT. Translation gives CASSFWAVGTGELFF. The chain joins TRBV27 to TRBJ2-2; D ambiguous. This CDR3 is built from 15 residues. The germline CDR1 and CDR2 sequences are MNHEY and SMNVEV (reference sequence). The V and J ends lost 3 bases and 4 bases respectively, with 12 bases between them.

This sequence joins TRBV5-1 and TRBJ1-1; D may be TRBD1 (5 bases). Deletions cut 4 bases from V and 4 bases from J, with 17 bases between. This CDR3 has 15 residues. CDR1 SGHRS and CDR2 YFSETQ come from the germline V gene. CDR3 nucleotides: TGCGCCAGCAGCCGCCAACCGGACAAAACCACTGAAGCTTTCTTT. Translation gives CASSRQPDKTTEAFF.

CDR3 in amino acids: CASSPPGGRNTEAFF. The CDR3 DNA is TGTGCCAGCAGCCCACCAGGGGGCCGGAACACTGAAGCTTTCTTT. The chain combines TRBV6-6 with TRBJ1-1, with 8 bases fitting TRBD1. Germline V CDR1 and CDR2: MNHNY, SVGAGI (reference sequence). There are 15 residues in the CDR3. Trimming at V came to 6 bases and at J to 1 base, leaving 7 bases not matched to a gene.

The genes are TRBV5-1 and TRBJ2-1, with 8 bases that match TRBD2. Germline-derived CDR1 and CDR2 are SGHRS and YFSETQ. This CDR3 has 15 amino acids. V shed 0 bases, J shed 7 bases, and the junction held 6 bases outside the gene matches. The CDR3 coding sequence is TGCGCCAGCAGCTTGGTCGGGAGGGGCGGGAATGAGCAGTTCTTC. It encodes CASSLVGRGGNEQFF.

The chain couples TRBV6-1 to TRBJ2-2, with D unresolved. Germline V gene sequence: CDR1 MNHNS, CDR2 SASEGT. The CDR3 sequence is 13 residues long. V was trimmed by 4 bases and J by 2 bases, leaving 5 bases between them. CDR3 residues: CASSALNTGELFF. Written as DNA, the CDR3 is TGTGCCAGCAGTGCTCTTAACACCGGGGAGCTGTTTTTT.

This chain uses TRBV6-1 with TRBJ2-3, with TRBD2 matching over 13 bases. The length of the CDR3 is 17 residues. V lost 4 bases, J lost 2 bases, and 6 bases stayed unmatched. Germline V gene data show CDR1 as MNHNS and CDR2 as SASEGT. Here the CDR3 DNA reads TGTGCCAGCAGTGGACGGACTAGCGGGAGTATCACAGATACGCAGTATTTT. The encoded protein is CASSGRTSGSITDTQYF.

The V call is TRBV27, the J call TRBJ1-2; no firm D call. CDR3 length equals 13 residues. Between the trimmed V and J ends, which lost 2 bases and 4 bases, there was a span of 8 bases. The germline V gene encodes CDR1 MNHEY and CDR2 SMNVEV (reference sequence). The CDR3 coding sequence is TGTGCCAGCAGTTTAAGAGAAGGCTATGGCTACACCTTC. Amino acids: CASSLREGYGYTF.

The V and J genes are TRBV6-5 and TRBJ2-7; 11 bases match TRBD2. CDR3 length: 14 residues. Per the germline V gene, CDR1 is MNHEY and CDR2 is SVGAGI. J gave up 3 bases and V 6 bases, and 4 bases lay outside the gene matches. The CDR3 is CASSTGTSGYEQYF. The CDR3 region has the DNA TGTGCCAGCAGCACTGGGACTAGCGGCTACGAGCAGTACTTC.

This sequence joins TRBV9 and TRBJ2-7; 7 bases line up with TRBD1. The CDR3 runs 14 residues. V was pared by 8 bases and J by 6 bases, with 14 bases of the junction left unmatched. Germline V gene data show CDR1 as SGDLS and CDR2 as YYNGEE. The CDR3 reads CASSHKGGGFEQYF. The CDR3 DNA sequence: TGTGCCAGTTCGCACAAAGGGGGCGGTTTCGAGCAGTACTTC.

This clone was seen a handful of times. The chain uses TRBV5-1 and TRBJ2-5; 7 bases are shared with TRBD2. V trimming: 3 bases; J trimming: 1 base; junction bases outside the gene matches: 6. The CDR3 is 15 residues long. Germline V CDR1 and CDR2: SGHRS, YFSETQ. CDR3 protein: CASSSAGTTQETQYF. In DNA form, the CDR3 reads TGCGCCAGCAGCTCGGCCGGGACTACCCAAGAGACCCAGTACTTC.

This clone was observed a single time. V and J are TRBV2 and TRBJ1-2; no clear D gene. Trimming stripped 3 bases from V and 7 bases from J, with 6 bases between. CDR1 is SNHLY, CDR2 FYNNEI, per germline. The CDR3 loop spans 11 amino acids. CDR3 protein: CASSDTFGYTF. CDR3 sequence (DNA): TGTGCCAGCAGTGACACTTTTGGCTACACCTTC.

This clone was found once. The gene calls are TRBV5-6 and TRBJ2-6; D perhaps matches TRBD1 (6 bases). Germline V gene data show CDR1 as SGHDT and CDR2 as YYEEEE. The CDR3 extends over 16 amino acids. V lost 4 bases and J 2 bases, leaving 13 bases between the germline ends. CDR3 in DNA: TGTGCCAGCAGCGTTATACCAGGGGCTGGGGCCAACGTCCTGACTTTC. Translating gives CASSVIPGAGANVLTF. Combining the CDR3 with reference TRBV5-6 and TRBJ2-6 gives the whole variable domain DAGVTQSPTHLIKTRGQQVTLRCSPKSGHDTVSWYQQALGQGPQFIFQYYEEEERQRGNFPDRFSGHQFPNYSSELNVNALLLGDSALYLCASSVIPGAGANVLTFGAGSRLTVL.

This chain joins TRBV6-4 and TRBJ2-1; D is unclear. Germline values: CDR1 MRHNA, CDR2 SNTAGT. With 4 bases removed from V and 6 bases from J, the gap between germline ends came to 13 bases. The CDR3 spans 14 residues. The CDR3 region has the DNA TGTGCCAGCAGTGTTGACGAGTTGGGCAATGAGCAGTTCTTC. Protein sequence: CASSVDELGNEQFF.

V usage is TRBV11-3 and J usage is TRBJ1-1, with D tentatively TRBD1 (5 bases). CDR1 is SGHNT, CDR2 YENEEA, per germline. This CDR3 is built from 14 residues. V was pared by 4 bases and J by 3 bases, with 12 bases between. The CDR3 sequence: CASSSRGKDTEAFF. The DNA of the CDR3 is TGTGCCAGCAGCTCGCGGGGGAAGGACACTGAAGCTTTCTTT.

Only one count was recorded for this clone. This sequence joins TRBV29-1 and TRBJ2-3; D call uncertain. V shed 4 bases and J shed 5 bases, with 13 bases lying between them. Germline CDR1 SQVTM, CDR2 ANQGSEA. CDR3 length equals 13 residues. The CDR3 protein is CSVVGWDQDTQYF. The CDR3 DNA sequence: TGCAGCGTTGTAGGGTGGGATCAAGATACGCAGTATTTT.

The chain couples TRBV7-2 to TRBJ2-7; 11 bases line up with TRBD2. The CDR3 extends over 15 amino acids. Germline-derived CDR1 and CDR2 are SGHTA and FQGNSA. Trimming removed 5 bases from V and 0 bases from J; junction bases left unmatched: 3. CDR3 sequence: CASSPTSGGSYEQYF. The CDR3 nucleotides are TGTGCCAGCAGCCCCACTAGCGGGGGCTCCTACGAGCAGTACTTC. The complete variable domain, with remaining parts taken from reference TRBV7-2 and TRBJ2-7, reads GAGVSQSPSNKVTEKGKDVELRCDPISGHTALYWYRQSLGQGLEFLIYFQGNSAPDKSGLPSDRFSAERTGGSVSTLTIQRTQQEDSAVYLCASSPTSGGSYEQYFGPGTRLTVT.

The chain links TRBV10-3 to TRBJ1-3; 7 bases are shared with TRBD1. With V trimmed by 9 bases and J by 0 bases, 11 bases remained unmatched. The CDR3 consists of 16 residues. Germline CDR1 reads ENHRY; CDR2 reads SYGVKD. This CDR3 is CAISLGTASSGNTIYF. In nucleotides, the CDR3 is TGTGCCATTTCCCTCGGGACAGCGAGCTCTGGAAACACCATATATTTT.

The V gene is TRBV28, the J gene TRBJ1-1; D gene unclear. The V gene's germline CDR1 is MDHEN and CDR2 SYDVKM. Trimming took 5 bases from V and 3 from J, leaving 10 bases between them. This CDR3 comprises 13 residues. The CDR3 DNA reads TGTGCCAGCAGTGGGCCTGGCTACACTGAAGCTTTCTTT. Translation: CASSGPGYTEAFF.

In this sample, this clone turned up a few times. V and J are TRBV6-5 and TRBJ1-2; 8 nucleotides line up with TRBD1. The CDR3 totals 15 residues. In germline, CDR1 is MNHEY, CDR2 SVGAGI. After removal of 8 bases from V and 8 bases from J, the junction contained 16 bases not matched to a gene. CDR3 sequence reads: CASQSGQAQGGGYTF. CDR3 DNA: TGTGCCAGCCAGTCGGGACAGGCCCAGGGGGGGGGCTACACCTTC.

This sequence joins TRBV5-4 and TRBJ2-1, with a possible D match to TRBD2 (7 bases). Trimming removed 4 bases at V and 7 bases at J, with 15 bases between. The CDR3 covers 14 residues. CDR1 is SGHNT and CDR2 is YYREEE in the germline V gene (reference sequence). In nucleotides, the CDR3 is TGTGCCAGCAGCGCAGGGGACTACTTAAATGAGCAGTTCTTC. Protein: CASSAGDYLNEQFF.

The V call is TRBV5-1, the J call TRBJ2-7; 10 bases match TRBD1. V trimming: 4 bases; J trimming: 6 bases; junction bases outside the gene matches: 7. Germline values: CDR1 SGHRS, CDR2 YFSETQ. The CDR3 contains 14 residues. The CDR3 nucleotides read TGCGCCAGCAGCCAGGGGACAGGGGCGGCCGAGCAGTACTTC. Its protein product is CASSQGTGAAEQYF.

J is TRBJ2-1 and V is TRBV18, with D possibly matching TRBD2 (5 bases). Deletions cut 2 bases from V and 7 bases from J, with 12 bases between. The CDR3 contains 14 residues. In germline, CDR1 is KGHSH, CDR2 LQKENI. CDR3 sequence reads: CASSPTRGTNEQFF. CDR3 in DNA: TGTGCCAGCTCACCAACCCGGGGTACGAATGAGCAGTTCTTC.

V gene TRBV9 combines with J gene TRBJ2-7, with 7 bases that match TRBD1. V was clipped by 3 bases and J by 2 bases; unmatched bases: 11. This CDR3 region has 16 residues. Germline-derived CDR1 and CDR2 are SGDLS and YYNGEE. DNA for the CDR3: TGTGCCAGCAGCGCCTCACAGGGGCTTTTCCCCTACGAGCAGTACTTC. This codes for CASSASQGLFPYEQYF. Full variable domain (remainder filled in from reference TRBV9 and TRBJ2-7): DSGVTQTPKHLITATGQRVTLRCSPRSGDLSVYWYQQSLDQGLQFLIQYYNGEERAKGNILERFSAQQFPDLHSELNLSSLELGDSALYFCASSASQGLFPYEQYFGPGTRLTVT.

The gene calls are TRBV23-1 and TRBJ2-1, with D tentatively TRBD2 (5 bases). TRBV23-1 is recorded as an ORF, its role being uncertain. V lost 4 bases and J 4 bases, leaving 11 bases between the germline ends. CDR3 length: 14 amino acids. CDR3 sequence reads: CASSLRTVYNEQFF. The CDR3 region has the DNA TGCGCCAGCAGTCTTAGGACTGTATACAATGAGCAGTTCTTC.

The V gene is TRBV18, the J gene TRBJ2-1, with D perhaps TRBD2 (6 bases). V was clipped by 1 base and J by 6 bases, with 16 bases between them. Germline loops: CDR1 KGHSH, CDR2 LQKENI. This CDR3 has 16 amino acids. The chain's CDR3 is CASSPQAGSKTNEQFF. The CDR3 DNA sequence: TGTGCCAGCTCACCACAAGCCGGGAGTAAAACCAATGAGCAGTTCTTC.

The chain carries TRBV14 and TRBJ1-2; no clear D gene. The germline gives CDR1 SGHDN, CDR2 FVKESK. Trimming cost V 1 base and J 0 bases, with 6 bases left between them. The CDR3 length is 14 residues. CDR3 in amino acids: CASSQGNTNYGYTF. The CDR3 bases are TGTGCCAGCAGCCAAGGCAACACTAACTATGGCTACACCTTC.

V usage is TRBV2 and J usage is TRBJ1-5; TRBD1 matches 8 bases. J was trimmed by 5 bases and V by 5 bases; bases with no gene match: 5. There are 14 residues in the CDR3. Germline CDR1 reads SNHLY; CDR2 reads FYNNEI. The CDR3 is CASSLGTGYQPQHF. The CDR3, as DNA: TGTGCCAGCAGTCTCGGGACAGGCTATCAGCCCCAGCATTTT.

The chain uses TRBV19 and TRBJ1-5; 10 bases fit TRBD1. This CDR3 has 16 amino acids. V lost 1 base to trimming and J lost 6 bases; unmatched junction nucleotides: 6. CDR1 is LNHDA and CDR2 is SQIVND in the germline V gene (reference sequence). DNA for the CDR3: TGTGCCAGTAGTATAGTCCGGACAGGGGGAGGTCAGCCCCAGCATTTT. This translates into CASSIVRTGGGQPQHF.

CDR3 DNA sequence: TGTGCCAGCAGCTCCGGACTAGGGGCAGATACGCAGTATTTT. Its protein is CASSSGLGADTQYF. The chain couples TRBV6-5 to TRBJ2-3; TRBD2 matches 7 bases. The germline V gene has CDR1 MNHEY and CDR2 SVGAGI. V shed 6 bases and J 4 bases; nucleotides not matched to a gene: 7. This CDR3 spans 14 amino acids.

The CDR3 loop is CASSIRGRGHGYTF. CDR3 DNA: TGTGCCAGTAGTATAAGGGGGCGAGGTCATGGCTACACCTTC. This rearrangement joins TRBV19 to TRBJ1-2, with TRBD1 matching 7 bases. The CDR3 covers 14 residues. V dropped 2 bases and J dropped 6; count of bases not matched to a gene: 6. CDR1 and CDR2 from the germline V gene are LNHDA and SQIVND (reference sequence).